These 17 T cell receptor beta chains share one sample of origin, sequenced in a study of blood T cell repertoires in COVID-19. Sequenced by immunoSEQ multiplex PCR; TCRdb stores in-frame clones only, minus some. This table holds around 250,000 clones, approximately 84% found once. The material sequenced was peripheral blood. The source of these receptors is a woman older than 75 with acute or convalescent COVID-19.

The chain joins TRBV4-2 to TRBJ2-3; 10 bases line up with TRBD2. The germline gives CDR1 LGHNA, CDR2 YNFKEQ. After removal of 1 base from V and 6 bases from J, the junction contained 10 bases not matched to a gene. The CDR3 length is 17 residues. The CDR3 DNA reads TGTGCCAGCAGCCAAGGATCGGCTAGCGGGGGAGGGGATACGCAGTATTTT. It codes for CASSQGSASGGGDTQYF.

The chain combines TRBV28 with TRBJ2-7, with 7 positions matching TRBD1. The V gene end was trimmed by 5 bases and the J gene end by 1 base; junction bases not matched to a gene: 8. This CDR3 comprises 15 residues. Germline lookup yields CDR1 MDHEN and CDR2 SYDVKM. CDR3 in amino acids: CASSTNRDSSYEQYF. DNA of the CDR3: TGTGCCAGCAGTACGAACCGGGACAGTTCCTACGAGCAGTACTTC.

This clone has a handful of counts. The J gene is TRBJ2-7, the V gene TRBV7-9; 10 bases fit TRBD2. The CDR3 extends over 15 amino acids. Germline values: CDR1 SEHNR, CDR2 FQNEAQ (reference sequence). V lost 6 bases, J lost 7 bases, and 12 bases stayed unmatched. The CDR3 bases are TGTGCCAGCAGAGCCGAGGGACTAGCGTCATCTGAGCAGTACTTC. Protein product: CASRAEGLASSEQYF.

The chain recombines TRBV5-1 with TRBJ1-6; TRBD1 matches 7 bases. Germline CDR1 SGHRS, CDR2 YFSETQ. Losses at the gene ends were 2 bases for V and 7 bases for J; bases not matched to a gene: 9. This CDR3 region has 16 residues. DNA of the CDR3: TGCGCCAGCAGCTTTATGACAGGGTTTGGGAATTCACCCCTCCACTTT. It translates to CASSFMTGFGNSPLHF.

The rearrangement uses TRBV2 and TRBJ1-1; TRBD1 might be the D (5 bases). CDR3 size: 15 residues. Deletions cut 7 bases from V and 1 base from J, with 16 bases between. Germline V lookup: CDR1 SNHLY, CDR2 FYNNEI. CDR3 bases: TGTGCCAGCACCTACCTGGGTGGGGCGAACACTGAAGCTTTCTTT. This encodes CASTYLGGANTEAFF.

CDR3 coding DNA: TGTGCCAGCAGCTTCGGGAGTGGCGATGAGCAGTTCTTC. Protein sequence: CASSFGSGDEQFF. The rearrangement uses TRBV11-3 and TRBJ2-1; maybe TRBD2 (6 bases). Trimming removed 3 bases from V and 8 bases from J, with 11 bases in between. This CDR3 is built from 13 residues. From germline, CDR1 is SGHNT and CDR2 YENEEA.

The chain combines TRBV3-1 (or the pseudogene TRBV3-2) with TRBJ2-7; the match to TRBD2 covers 7 bases. The CDR3 sequence is 14 residues long. Germline V gene sequence: CDR1 LGHDT, CDR2 YNNKEL (reference sequence). Losses at the gene ends were 0 bases for V and 3 bases for J; bases not matched to a gene: 2. The CDR3 DNA reads as TGTGCCAGCAGCCAAGACCCTAGCGGCTACGAGCAGTACTTC. Amino acids: CASSQDPSGYEQYF.

The chain carries TRBV21-1 and TRBJ2-3; the table's D gene call, TRBD2, was not cross checked with the DNA. TRBV21-1 is flagged as a pseudogene. The CDR3 has 18 amino acids. The CDR3 protein is CASKTGTSGRSRTDTQYF. CDR3 bases: TGTGCCAGCAAAACCGGGACTAGCGGGAGATCGCGCACAGATACGCAGTATTTT.

V and J are TRBV6-6 and TRBJ1-3, with TRBD1 matching over 7 bases. Germline assignment: CDR1 MNHNY and CDR2 SVGAGI (reference sequence). This CDR3 region has 15 residues. After removal of 2 bases from V and 3 bases from J, the junction contained 4 bases not matched to a gene. DNA of the CDR3: TGTGCCAGCAGTTACGAGGGGGCGCGTGGAAACACCATATATTTT. Protein product: CASSYEGARGNTIYF.

The chain joins TRBV18 to TRBJ2-5; the D gene is possibly TRBD2 (5 bases). The CDR3 sequence is 15 residues long. CDR1 and CDR2 from the germline V gene are KGHSH and LQKENI. V was pared by 4 bases and J by 5 bases, with 17 bases between. The chain's CDR3 is CASSHAAALPETQYF. CDR3 nucleotides: TGTGCCAGCTCACACGCAGCGGCCCTTCCTGAGACCCAGTACTTC.

V usage is TRBV27 and J usage is TRBJ2-7, with TRBD2 identical over 11 bases. Germline assignment: CDR1 MNHEY and CDR2 SMNVEV (reference sequence). The V gene end was trimmed by 4 bases and the J gene end by 7 bases; junction bases not matched to a gene: 9. This CDR3 region has 15 residues. The CDR3 DNA reads TGTGCCAGCAGTTCCGGGACTAGCGGTTTTGTTGAGCAGTACTTC. Its translation is CASSSGTSGFVEQYF.

The chain is built from TRBV5-5 and TRBJ2-7; perhaps TRBD2 as D (6 bases). Trimming cost V 5 bases and J 2 bases, with 14 bases left between them. The CDR3 spans 14 residues. Per the germline V gene, CDR1 is SGHKS and CDR2 is YYEKEE (reference sequence). This CDR3 is CASSTLGRTYEQYF. Here the CDR3 DNA reads TGTGCCAGCAGTACGTTAGGGAGGACCTACGAGCAGTACTTC.

The chain joins TRBV19 to TRBJ2-3; 13 bases match TRBD2. This CDR3 is 18 amino acids long. Trimming cost V 5 bases and J 6 bases; bases outside gene matches: 14. The germline V gene has CDR1 LNHDA and CDR2 SQIVND (reference sequence). CDR3 in DNA: TGTGCCAGTAGTCCCAGGACTACTAGCGGGGGGGCACTGGATACGCAGTATTTT. Its translation is CASSPRTTSGGALDTQYF. Together with reference TRBV19 and TRBJ2-3, the CDR3 gives the full variable domain: DGGITQSPKYLFRKEGQNVTLSCEQNLNHDAMYWYRQDPGQGLRLIYYSQIVNDFQKGDIAEGYSVSREKKESFPLTVTSAQKNPTAFYLCASSPRTTSGGALDTQYFGPGTRLTVL.

The chain has TRBV19 and TRBJ1-2, with D hard to call. Germline loops: CDR1 LNHDA, CDR2 SQIVND (reference sequence). The length of the CDR3 is 13 residues. The V end lost 6 bases, the J end lost 5 bases, and 13 bases lay between the germline ends. CDR3 amino acids: CASRKGSGYGYTF. CDR3 coding DNA: TGTGCCAGTAGGAAAGGGAGCGGATATGGCTACACCTTC.

This clone was recorded a few times. The rearrangement joins TRBV7-2 to TRBJ2-6; TRBD1 is a possible D gene (6 bases). The length of the CDR3 is 14 residues. V lost 6 bases to trimming and J lost 12 bases, with 18 bases between them. The germline gives CDR1 SGHTA, CDR2 FQGNSA. CDR3 amino acids: CASSHPGQSLVLTF. The CDR3 DNA follows: TGTGCCAGCAGTCATCCGGGACAATCTCTCGTCCTGACTTTC.

This clone appeared many times. The chain has TRBV2 and TRBJ1-2; 8 nucleotides match TRBD1. V trimming: 6 bases; J trimming: 8 bases; junction bases outside the gene matches: 8. The CDR3 loop spans 13 amino acids. Per the germline V gene, CDR1 is SNHLY and CDR2 is FYNNEI. DNA for the CDR3: TGTGCCAGCAGCCCGACAGGGGCTGAAGGCTACACCTTC. Protein product: CASSPTGAEGYTF.

V and J are TRBV7-2 and TRBJ2-5; maybe TRBD2 (6 bases). CDR1 and CDR2 from the germline V gene are SGHTA and FQGNSA. The CDR3 is 16 amino acids. Trimming pared 4 bases from V and 5 bases from J, leaving 20 bases between. This chain's CDR3 is CASSSPLVGGWETQYF. The CDR3 DNA follows: TGTGCCAGCAGCTCCCCTCTGGTGGGGGGATGGGAGACCCAGTACTTC. The variable domain in full, completed from reference TRBV7-2 and TRBJ2-5, reads GAGVSQSPSNKVTEKGKDVELRCDPISGHTALYWYRQSLGQGLEFLIYFQGNSAPDKSGLPSDRFSAERTGGSVSTLTIQRTQQEDSAVYLCASSSPLVGGWETQYFGPGTRLLVL.